This is a list of T cell receptor beta chains from one sample in a study of Ad26.COV2.S vaccination and SARS-CoV-2 variants. The protocol was immunoSEQ multiplex PCR, while the TCRdb copy is restricted to in-frame clones and leaves out a portion. The sample lists roughly 700,000 clones, more than 80% occurring once. The sequencing here drew on peripheral blood, taken in a trial of Ad26.COV2.S vaccine versus placebo. The source of these receptors is a person aged 18 to 65 who received the Ad26.COV2.S COVID-19 vaccine or a placebo. Both conserved end residues are part of each CDR3. The D gene is left open where the match is weak. Expanded clones get a size class; other rows say once, few or many, or leave the size out.

v_gene	j_gene	abundance	d_gene	CDR3nt	CDR3aa
TRBV7-9	TRBJ1-2	-	-	TGTGCCAGCAGCTTAATAAGGGGTTATGGCTACACCTTC	CASSLIRGYGYTF
TRBV2	TRBJ1-4	-	-	TGTGCCAGCAGTGAATTTGAAAAACTGTTTTTT	CASSEFEKLFF
TRBV18	TRBJ2-3	-	TRBD2	TGTGCCAGCTCACAACTTGGACTAGCGGGAGATGTTAACACAGATACGCAGTATTTT	CASSQLGLAGDVNTDTQYF
TRBV6-4	TRBJ2-1	-	TRBD2	TGTGCCAGCAGCCCGACTAGCGGAGCCAATGAGCAGTTCTTC	CASSPTSGANEQFF
TRBV6-5	TRBJ1-2	-	TRBD1	TGTGCCAGCAGTTACGCCGGGACAGGGTACGGCTACACCTTC	CASSYAGTGYGYTF
TRBV6-6	TRBJ2-5	-	TRBD2	TGTGCCAGCAGTCACCCAGCGGGAGGCCTGCACGGGTCCCGAGAGACCCAGTACTTC	CASSHPAGGLHGSRETQYF
TRBV30	TRBJ2-1	-	-	TGTGCCTGGAGCGTGGTACAGTACTCCTACAATGAGCAGTTCTTC	CAWSVVQYSYNEQFF
TRBV19	TRBJ2-2	-	TRBD1	TGTGCCAGTAGTCCCAGGACAGGGGTGTACGCCGGGGAGCTGTTTTTT	CASSPRTGVYAGELFF
TRBV2	TRBJ2-7	few	TRBD2	TGTGCCAGCAGGAGGACTAGCGGGAGTGATGAGCAGTACTTC	CASRRTSGSDEQYF
TRBV5-4	TRBJ2-1	-	-	TGTGCCAGCAGCTCACACCTCCTAGGAAGCTCCTACAATGAGCAGTTCTTC	CASSSHLLGSSYNEQFF
TRBV3-1/TRBV3-2	TRBJ2-7	few	-	TGTGCCAGCAGCCAAGAAACATCCCCGATCTACGAGCAGTACTTC	CASSQETSPIYEQYF
TRBV7-2	TRBJ2-7	-	-	TGTGCCAGCAGCTTATGGGCAGGGAGCTCCTACGAGCAGTACTTC	CASSLWAGSSYEQYF
TRBV21-1	TRBJ2-7	-	-	TGTGCCAGCAGCACCGGACTAGCGCCCTACGAGCAGTACTTC	CASSTGLAPYEQYF
TRBV7-8	TRBJ1-5	-	-	TGTGCCAGCAGCCCCGAGGGGCGGGCAAATCAGCCCCAGCATTTT	CASSPEGRANQPQHF
TRBV6-5	TRBJ1-2	-	TRBD1	TGTGCCAGCAGGGATTCCGACAGGGCTAACTATGGCTACACCTTC	CASRDSDRANYGYTF
TRBV10-3	TRBJ2-7	few	-	TGTGCCATCAATGAGGAGGGGAGCTCCTACGAGCAGTACTTC	CAINEEGSSYEQYF
TRBV15	TRBJ1-2	-	-	TGTGCCACCAGCGCCTGGGGGGCAGATAACTATGGCTACACCTTC	CATSAWGADNYGYTF
TRBV7-6	TRBJ2-3	-	TRBD2	TGTGCCACCCTAGCGGGGGATACGCAGTATTTT	CATLAGDTQYF
TRBV6-6	TRBJ1-5	-	-	TGTGCCAGCAGTTTACATAGCAATCAGCCCCAGCATTTT	CASSLHSNQPQHF
TRBV6-5	TRBJ2-2	-	-	TGTGCCAGCACCGGACAGATTAACACCGGGGAGCTGTTTTTT	CASTGQINTGELFF
TRBV18	TRBJ1-2	-	TRBD1	TGTGCCAGCTCACGCGGGACAGGGGGATGGGATGGCTACACCTTC	CASSRGTGGWDGYTF
TRBV11-3	TRBJ2-1	-	-	TGTGCCAGCAGCTTAGGTTTGCGGGGACCGGGCGATGAGCAGTTCTTC	CASSLGLRGPGDEQFF
TRBV30	TRBJ2-1	few	-	TGTGCCTGGAAGGGGCAGGGACCCTACAATGAGCAGTTCTTC	CAWKGQGPYNEQFF
TRBV13	TRBJ2-7	-	TRBD1	TGTGCCAGCAGCTTCGGGTCCAGGGACAGGGGGCTCTCCGAGCAGTACTTC	CASSFGSRDRGLSEQYF
TRBV7-3	TRBJ1-1	-	-	TGTGCCAGCAGTATGAGGATGAACACTGAAGCTTTCTTT	CASSMRMNTEAFF
TRBV18	TRBJ2-5	-	TRBD2	TGTGCCAGCTCACCACCAACTAGCGGGTCAGAGACCCAGTACTTC	CASSPPTSGSETQYF
TRBV6-6	TRBJ2-1	once	-	TGTGCCAGCAGCGACAGATACAATGAGCAGTTCTTC	CASSDRYNEQFF
TRBV7-3	TRBJ1-1	-	-	TGTGCCAGCAGCACCTCAATGAACACTGAAGCTTTCTTT	CASSTSMNTEAFF
TRBV7-8	TRBJ2-1	-	-	TGTGCCAGCAGCTCATATCCCGGGACACAAGACAATGAGCAGTTCTTC	CASSSYPGTQDNEQFF
TRBV5-6	TRBJ2-5	-	-	TGTGCCAGCAGCTTGTCCTGGAAGACCCAGTACTTC	CASSLSWKTQYF
TRBV5-4	TRBJ1-1	-	-	TGTGCCAGCAGCCGCCCCAGTGGGGCAGGGTTAGCTTTCTTT	CASSRPSGAGLAFF
TRBV7-2	TRBJ1-3	-	-	TGTGCCAGCAGCTTAGCACCGGTAGGCTCTGGAAACACCATATATTTT	CASSLAPVGSGNTIYF
TRBV27	TRBJ2-6	-	-	TGTGCCAGCGGGAGGTCTGGGGCCAACGTCCTGACTTTC	CASGRSGANVLTF
TRBV5-5	TRBJ1-5	-	TRBD1	TGTGCCAGCAGCTTGGGGACAGGGGGTCAGCCCCAGCATTTT	CASSLGTGGQPQHF
TRBV30	TRBJ1-2	-	-	TGTGCCCGAGGGGAGGGACCCTATGGCTACACCTTC	CARGEGPYGYTF
TRBV6-5	TRBJ1-1	-	-	TGTGCCAGCAGCACCGACAGGCTAAACACTGAAGCTTTCTTT	CASSTDRLNTEAFF
TRBV7-2	TRBJ1-2	-	TRBD1	TGTGCCAGCAGCTTAAGGGACAGGGGGTTCGGAGATGGCTACACCTTC	CASSLRDRGFGDGYTF
TRBV27	TRBJ2-7	-	-	TGTGCCAGCAACCGGGCGTTTCCCCCCTACGAGCAGTACTTC	CASNRAFPPYEQYF
TRBV20-1	TRBJ2-7	-	-	TGCAGTGCTAGTCGGACAGTCCCCTACGAGCAGTACTTC	CSASRTVPYEQYF
TRBV6-6	TRBJ1-5	-	-	TGTGCCAGCAGTCAAAATCAGCCCCAGCATTTT	CASSQNQPQHF
TRBV6-2/TRBV6-3	TRBJ1-6	few	-	TGTGCCAGCAGTTTCCAACAGACAGCTGATAATTCACCCCTCCACTTT	CASSFQQTADNSPLHF
TRBV5-1	TRBJ2-1	-	TRBD2	TGCGCCAGCAGCTTACTAGCGGGTATTGGAAATGAGCAGTTCTTC	CASSLLAGIGNEQFF
TRBV27	TRBJ2-3	-	-	TGTGCCAGCAGTTTATCGGGGGGATTAGATACGCAGTATTTT	CASSLSGGLDTQYF
TRBV5-4	TRBJ2-1	-	-	TGTGCCAGCAGCTTTATTCGACTAGGGTACGGTGAGCAGTTCTTC	CASSFIRLGYGEQFF
TRBV13	TRBJ1-2	-	-	TGTGCCAGCAGCCCCGATCTGGGAGCTAACTATGGCTACACCTTC	CASSPDLGANYGYTF
TRBV9	TRBJ1-1	-	-	TGTGCCAGCAGCGTTGAGGCTTTGAACACTGAAGCTTTCTTT	CASSVEALNTEAFF
TRBV6-6	TRBJ1-2	-	TRBD1	TGTGCCAGCAGTTACGCTGGACAGGCGCGGGCCTATGGCTACACCTTC	CASSYAGQARAYGYTF
TRBV10-3	TRBJ2-3	-	-	TGTGCCATCGGACCGGGACATAACACAGATACGCAGTATTTT	CAIGPGHNTDTQYF
TRBV11-1	TRBJ2-1	-	TRBD1	TGTGCCAGCAGCTTTTCGGGACAGGGGTTCAATGAGCAGTTCTTC	CASSFSGQGFNEQFF
TRBV29-1	TRBJ1-1	-	-	TGCAGCGGCCTTTCGGGACAGAACACTGAAGCTTTCTTT	CSGLSGQNTEAFF
TRBV7-2	TRBJ2-7	-	TRBD1	TGTGCCAGCAGCTTTACAGGGACAGGGAATGCCTACGAGCAGTACTTC	CASSFTGTGNAYEQYF
TRBV5-4	TRBJ2-4	once	-	TGTGCCAGCAGCTTGTCCGGGGGTGCACTTGACATTCAGTACTTC	CASSLSGGALDIQYF
TRBV4-3	TRBJ1-2	-	TRBD1	TGCGCCAGCAGCCATTCCCGGACAGGGCCCTATGGCTACACCTTC	CASSHSRTGPYGYTF
TRBV9	TRBJ1-6	once	-	TGTGCCAGCAGCGTAACAGTCCGGAGCTCCTATAATTCACCCCTCCACTTT	CASSVTVRSSYNSPLHF
TRBV24-1	TRBJ2-3	-	-	TGTGCCACCAGTGGCACTAGCACAGATACGCAGTATTTT	CATSGTSTDTQYF